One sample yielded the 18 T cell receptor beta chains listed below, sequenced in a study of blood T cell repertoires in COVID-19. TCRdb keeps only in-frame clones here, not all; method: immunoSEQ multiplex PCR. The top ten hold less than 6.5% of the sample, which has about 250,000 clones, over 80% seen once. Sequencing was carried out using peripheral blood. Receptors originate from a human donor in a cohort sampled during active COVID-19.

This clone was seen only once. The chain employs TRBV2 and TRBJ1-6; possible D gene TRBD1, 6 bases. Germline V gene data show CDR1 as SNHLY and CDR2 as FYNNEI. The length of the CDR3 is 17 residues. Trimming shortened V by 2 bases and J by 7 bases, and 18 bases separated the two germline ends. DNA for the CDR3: TGTGCCAGCAGTGAAAGGGGGTCGGGACGCCTAAATTCACCCCTCCACTTT. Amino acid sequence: CASSERGSGRLNSPLHF.

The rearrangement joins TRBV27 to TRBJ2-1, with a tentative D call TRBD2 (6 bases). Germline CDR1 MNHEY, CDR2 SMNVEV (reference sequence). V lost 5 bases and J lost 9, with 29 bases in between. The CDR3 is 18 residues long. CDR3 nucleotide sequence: TGTGCCAGCAGTCTACCCCCCATGGGGGGAGTTTATTTGAGTGAGCAGTTCTTC. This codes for CASSLPPMGGVYLSEQFF.

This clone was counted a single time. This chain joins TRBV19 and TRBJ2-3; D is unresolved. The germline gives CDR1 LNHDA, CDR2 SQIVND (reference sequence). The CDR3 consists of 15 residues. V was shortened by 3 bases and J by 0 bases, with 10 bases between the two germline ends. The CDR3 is CASSIGPSSTDTQYF. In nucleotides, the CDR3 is TGTGCCAGTAGTATTGGGCCCTCTAGCACAGATACGCAGTATTTT.

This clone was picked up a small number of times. The CDR3, as DNA: TGTGCCAGTAGCCACTGGACTGAGAACACCGGGGAGCTGTTTTTT. Protein product: CASSHWTENTGELFF. The chain links TRBV19 to TRBJ2-2; D is perhaps TRBD2 (5 bases). The germline V gene encodes CDR1 LNHDA and CDR2 SQIVND (reference sequence). The CDR3 is made up of 15 amino acids. The ends were cut back, 6 bases at V and 1 base at J, with 12 bases in the middle.

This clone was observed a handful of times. The CDR3 region has the DNA TGTGCCAGCAGTTACCGGACAGTCTCTGGGGCCAACGTCCTGACTTTC. This sequence encodes CASSYRTVSGANVLTF. J is TRBJ2-6 and V is TRBV6-5; possibly TRBD1 for D (6 bases). The V end was cut by 2 bases, the J end by 0 bases, with 8 bases between. CDR1 is MNHEY and CDR2 is SVGAGI in the germline V gene. This CDR3 is built from 16 residues.

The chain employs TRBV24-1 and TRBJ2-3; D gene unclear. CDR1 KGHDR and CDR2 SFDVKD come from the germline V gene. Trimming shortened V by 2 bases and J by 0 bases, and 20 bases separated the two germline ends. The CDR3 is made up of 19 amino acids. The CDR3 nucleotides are TGTGCCACCAGTGATTGGGCAGCCATCCGCTCCCCTAGCACAGATACGCAGTATTTT. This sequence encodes CATSDWAAIRSPSTDTQYF.

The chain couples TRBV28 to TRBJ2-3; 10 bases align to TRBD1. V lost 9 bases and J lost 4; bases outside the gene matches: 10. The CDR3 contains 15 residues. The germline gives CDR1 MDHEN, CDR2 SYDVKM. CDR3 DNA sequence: TGTGCCAGTTGGAGAGACAGGGGGCGCCCAGATACGCAGTATTTT. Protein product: CASWRDRGRPDTQYF.

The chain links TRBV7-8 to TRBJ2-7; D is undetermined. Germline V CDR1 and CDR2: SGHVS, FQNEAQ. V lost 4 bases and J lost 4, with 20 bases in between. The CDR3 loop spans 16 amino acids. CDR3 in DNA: TGTGCCAGCAGCTCCGTCCCGAGAGGTTCGCGATACGAGCAGTACTTC. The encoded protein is CASSSVPRGSRYEQYF.

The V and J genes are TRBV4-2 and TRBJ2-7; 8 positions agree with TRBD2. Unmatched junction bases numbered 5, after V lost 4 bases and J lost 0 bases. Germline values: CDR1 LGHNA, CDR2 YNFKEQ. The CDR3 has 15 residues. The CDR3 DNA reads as TGTGCCAGCAGCCGGTTAGCGGGGAGCTCCTACGAGCAGTACTTC. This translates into CASSRLAGSSYEQYF.

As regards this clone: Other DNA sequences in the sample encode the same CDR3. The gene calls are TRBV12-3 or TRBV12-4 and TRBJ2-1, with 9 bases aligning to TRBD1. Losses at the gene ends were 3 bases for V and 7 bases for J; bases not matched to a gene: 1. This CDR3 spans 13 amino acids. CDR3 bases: TGTGCCAGCAGTTTGGGACAGGGAAATGAGCAGTTCTTC. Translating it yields CASSLGQGNEQFF.

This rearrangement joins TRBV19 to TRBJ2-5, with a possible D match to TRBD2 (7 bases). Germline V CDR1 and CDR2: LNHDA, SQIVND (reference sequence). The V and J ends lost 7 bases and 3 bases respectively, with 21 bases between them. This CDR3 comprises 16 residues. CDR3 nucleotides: TGTGCCAGTACCTCCGAGGGGGGGGCCATGGAAGAGACCCAGTACTTC. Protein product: CASTSEGGAMEETQYF. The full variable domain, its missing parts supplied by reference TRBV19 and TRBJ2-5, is DGGITQSPKYLFRKEGQNVTLSCEQNLNHDAMYWYRQDPGQGLRLIYYSQIVNDFQKGDIAEGYSVSREKKESFPLTVTSAQKNPTAFYLCASTSEGGAMEETQYFGPGTRLLVL.

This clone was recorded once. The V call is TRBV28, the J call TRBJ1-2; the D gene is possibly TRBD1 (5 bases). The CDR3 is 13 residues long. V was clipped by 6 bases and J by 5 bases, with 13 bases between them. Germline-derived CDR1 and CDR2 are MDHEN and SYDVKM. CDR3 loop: CASREQDPYGYTF. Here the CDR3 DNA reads TGTGCCAGCAGGGAACAGGACCCTTATGGCTACACCTTC.

The CDR3 bases are TGCGCCAGCAGCTTTAGTAGACAGGATTATAGCTACACCTTC. Translation: CASSFSRQDYSYTF. The gene calls are TRBV5-1 and TRBJ1-2; possible D gene TRBD1, 6 bases. CDR3 length equals 14 residues. Germline CDR1 SGHRS, CDR2 YFSETQ. The germline V and J ends were trimmed by 2 bases and 9 bases, with 17 bases remaining between them.

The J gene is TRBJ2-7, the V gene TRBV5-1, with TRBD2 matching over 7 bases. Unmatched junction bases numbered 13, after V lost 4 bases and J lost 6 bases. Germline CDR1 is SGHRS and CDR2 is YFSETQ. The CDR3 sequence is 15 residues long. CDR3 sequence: CASSPRHAGEGEQYF. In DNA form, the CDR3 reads TGCGCCAGCAGCCCCAGGCATGCGGGAGAAGGCGAGCAGTACTTC.

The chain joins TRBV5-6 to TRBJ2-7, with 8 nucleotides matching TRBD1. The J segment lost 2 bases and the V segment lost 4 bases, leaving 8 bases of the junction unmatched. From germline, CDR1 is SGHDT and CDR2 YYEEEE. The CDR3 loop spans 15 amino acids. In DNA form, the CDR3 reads TGTGCCAGCAGCAATGACAGGGGTTATACCTACGAGCAGTACTTC. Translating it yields CASSNDRGYTYEQYF.

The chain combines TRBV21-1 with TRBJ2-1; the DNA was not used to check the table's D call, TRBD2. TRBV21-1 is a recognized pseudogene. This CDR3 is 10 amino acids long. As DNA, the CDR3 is TGTGCCAGCATGCGGCTTGAGCAGTTCTTC. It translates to CASMRLEQFF.

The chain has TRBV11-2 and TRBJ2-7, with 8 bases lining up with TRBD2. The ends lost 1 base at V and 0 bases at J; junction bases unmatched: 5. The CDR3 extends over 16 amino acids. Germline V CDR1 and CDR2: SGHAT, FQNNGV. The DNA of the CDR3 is TGTGCCAGCAGCTTAGCGGGGGGGACGGACTCCTACGAGCAGTACTTC. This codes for CASSLAGGTDSYEQYF. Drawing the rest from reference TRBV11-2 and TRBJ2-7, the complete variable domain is EAGVAQSPRYKIIEKRQSVAFWCNPISGHATLYWYQQILGQGPKLLIQFQNNGVVDDSQLPKDRFSAERLKGVDSTLKIQPAKLEDSAVYLCASSLAGGTDSYEQYFGPGTRLTVT.

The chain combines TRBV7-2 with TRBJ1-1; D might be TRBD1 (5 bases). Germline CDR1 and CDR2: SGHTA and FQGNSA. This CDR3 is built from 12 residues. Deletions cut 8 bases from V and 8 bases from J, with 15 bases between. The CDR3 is CASYVRAGEAFF. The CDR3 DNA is TGTGCCAGCTACGTCAGGGCAGGGGAAGCTTTCTTT.